This TCR beta chain appears in the sequencing data of a study of blood T cell repertoires in COVID-19. Overall study: In each case, the material was cDNA or gDNA derived from T cells, B-cell-depleted T cells, or PBMCs.

This table comes from immunoSEQ multiplex PCR, and its TCRdb copy is limited to in-frame clones, with some not included. This sample has some 260,000 clones; around 89% occur once, and the top ten carry 0.9% to 1%. Trimming took 2 bases from V and 4 from J, leaving 11 bases between them. This CDR3 comprises 14 residues. CDR1 is KGHSH, CDR2 LQKENI, per germline. The TCR originated in a woman between 40 and 50 years old who had recovered from COVID-19. The specimen was peripheral blood. V gene TRBV18 combines with J gene TRBJ1-2; D might be TRBD1 (6 bases). CDR3 amino acids: CASSPNRASYGYTF. The DNA for the CDR3 is TGTGCCAGCTCACCAAACAGGGCCAGCTATGGCTACACCTTC.